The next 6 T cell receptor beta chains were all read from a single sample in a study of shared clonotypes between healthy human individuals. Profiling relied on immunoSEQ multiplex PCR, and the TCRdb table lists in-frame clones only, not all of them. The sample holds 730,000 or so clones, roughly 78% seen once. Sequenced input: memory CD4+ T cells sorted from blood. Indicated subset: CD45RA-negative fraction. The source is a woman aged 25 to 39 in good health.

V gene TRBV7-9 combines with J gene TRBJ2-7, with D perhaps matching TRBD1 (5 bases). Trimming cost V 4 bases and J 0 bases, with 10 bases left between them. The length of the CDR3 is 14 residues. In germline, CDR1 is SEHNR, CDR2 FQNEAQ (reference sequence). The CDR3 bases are TGTGCCAGCAGCTCGGACATAGGCTCCTACGAGCAGTACTTC. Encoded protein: CASSSDIGSYEQYF.

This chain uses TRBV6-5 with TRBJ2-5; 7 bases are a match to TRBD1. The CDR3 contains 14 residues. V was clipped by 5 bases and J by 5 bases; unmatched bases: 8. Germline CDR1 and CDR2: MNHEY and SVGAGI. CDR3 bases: TGTGCCAGCAGTCGCCGGGACAGCGGCGAGACCCAGTACTTC. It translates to CASSRRDSGETQYF.

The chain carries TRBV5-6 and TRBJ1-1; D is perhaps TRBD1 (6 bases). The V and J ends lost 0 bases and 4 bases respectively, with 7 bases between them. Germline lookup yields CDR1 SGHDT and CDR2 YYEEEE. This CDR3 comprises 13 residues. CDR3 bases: TGTGCCAGCAGCTTGGCAGGGGCCACTGAAGCTTTCTTT. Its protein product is CASSLAGATEAFF.

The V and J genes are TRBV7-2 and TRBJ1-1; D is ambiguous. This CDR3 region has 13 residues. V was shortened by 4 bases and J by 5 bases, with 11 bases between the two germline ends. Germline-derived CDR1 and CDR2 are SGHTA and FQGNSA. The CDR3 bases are TGTGCCAGCAGCTCCTACTTACGTACTGAAGCTTTCTTT. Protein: CASSSYLRTEAFF. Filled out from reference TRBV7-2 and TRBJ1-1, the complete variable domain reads GAGVSQSPSNKVTEKGKDVELRCDPISGHTALYWYRQSLGQGLEFLIYFQGNSAPDKSGLPSDRFSAERTGGSVSTLTIQRTQQEDSAVYLCASSSYLRTEAFFGQGTRLTVV.

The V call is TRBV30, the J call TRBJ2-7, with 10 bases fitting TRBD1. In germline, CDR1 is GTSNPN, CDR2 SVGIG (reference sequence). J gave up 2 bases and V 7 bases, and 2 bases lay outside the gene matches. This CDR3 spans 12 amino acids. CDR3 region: CAFGTGAYEQYF. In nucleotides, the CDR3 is TGTGCCTTCGGGACAGGGGCCTACGAGCAGTACTTC.

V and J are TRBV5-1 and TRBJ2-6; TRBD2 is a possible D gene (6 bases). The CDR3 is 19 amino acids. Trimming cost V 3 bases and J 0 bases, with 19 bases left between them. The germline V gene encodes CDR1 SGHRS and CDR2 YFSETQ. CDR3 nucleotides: TGCGCCAGCAGCTCGATCCCGGGACTCAGGAGCTCTGGGGCCAACGTCCTGACTTTC. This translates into CASSSIPGLRSSGANVLTF.